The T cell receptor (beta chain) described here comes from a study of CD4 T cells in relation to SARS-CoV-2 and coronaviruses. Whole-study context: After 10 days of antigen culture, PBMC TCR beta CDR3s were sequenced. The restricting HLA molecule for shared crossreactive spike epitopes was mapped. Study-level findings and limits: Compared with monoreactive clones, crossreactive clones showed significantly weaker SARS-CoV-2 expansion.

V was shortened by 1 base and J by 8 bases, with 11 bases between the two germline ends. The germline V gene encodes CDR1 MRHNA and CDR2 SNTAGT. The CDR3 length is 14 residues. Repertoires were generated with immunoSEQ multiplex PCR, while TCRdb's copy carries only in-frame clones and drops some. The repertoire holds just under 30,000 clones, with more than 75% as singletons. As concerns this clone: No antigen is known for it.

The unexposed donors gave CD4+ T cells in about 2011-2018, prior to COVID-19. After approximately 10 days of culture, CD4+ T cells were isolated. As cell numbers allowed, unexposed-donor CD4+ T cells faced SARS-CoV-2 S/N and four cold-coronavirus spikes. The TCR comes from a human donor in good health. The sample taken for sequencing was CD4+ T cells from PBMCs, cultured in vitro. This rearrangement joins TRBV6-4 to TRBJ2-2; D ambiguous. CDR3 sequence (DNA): TGTGCCAGCAGTGACTGGACCACTGGGGGGGAGCTGTTTTTT. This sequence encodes CASSDWTTGGELFF.